This is a list of T cell receptor beta chains from one sample in a study of blood T cell repertoires in COVID-19. Sequenced by immunoSEQ multiplex PCR; TCRdb stores in-frame clones only, minus some. The sample shows about 440,000 clones, 80% to 95% of them seen only once. Sequenced: PBMCs or T cells enriched from blood (not recorded which). These receptors were taken from a man in his late teens or twenties who had recovered from COVID-19. The CDR3 runs from the conserved cysteine through the conserved F or W.

J	V	CDR3
TRBJ1-2	TRBV5-6	CASRAGTIGRGYTF
TRBJ2-7	TRBV5-1	CASSLGGDRVDEQYF
TRBJ2-3	TRBV7-2	CASSWGLAGEDTQYF
TRBJ1-4	TRBV2	CASSGGQGGEKLFF
TRBJ1-2	TRBV18	CASSPREFNYGYTF
TRBJ2-1	TRBV2	CASTAGQLNEQFF
TRBJ1-4	TRBV7-2	CASSMAGRLEKLFF
TRBJ1-1	TRBV5-1	CASKGPSGSGTEAFF
TRBJ1-1	TRBV4-2	CASSQATGVGNTEAFF
TRBJ2-7	TRBV10-1	CASSYSSYEQYF
TRBJ2-3	TRBV9	CASSGGTSGARDTQYF
TRBJ1-1	TRBV4-1	CASSQEGWGQGAFF
TRBJ1-1	TRBV29-1	CSGATGGWKTEAFF
TRBJ2-7	TRBV5-4	CASSLADRDFRFEQYF
TRBJ1-2	TRBV20-1	CSAWQGAYTF
TRBJ1-5	TRBV27	CASQSWGFGPQHF
TRBJ2-5	TRBV27	CASSFLGQQETQYF
TRBJ1-5	TRBV19	CASSSTGAEQPQHF
TRBJ2-1	TRBV2	CASSEGAGGLYEQFF
TRBJ1-2	TRBV12-3/TRBV12-4	CASRADSNYGYTF
TRBJ2-7	TRBV28	CASRGQGRREQYF
TRBJ2-7	TRBV4-2	CASSLAAAGEYEQYF
TRBJ2-7	TRBV12-3/TRBV12-4	CASSYRGSGEQYF
TRBJ2-7	TRBV19	CATSVGVAGWGAYEQYF
TRBJ2-5	TRBV14	CASSQGFRETQYF
TRBJ2-7	TRBV6-5	CASSYGQGLSYEQYF